One sample yielded the 9 T cell receptor beta chains listed below, sequenced in a study of blood T cell repertoires in COVID-19 (dated by TCRdb to the early 2020s). Library construction relied on the immunoSEQ multiplex PCR assay. The source is immuneACCESS, and TCRdb retained only in-frame sequences with V and J called. Part of the clones is not carried over; for the studies checked, unresolved V genes explain less than half of this, and the remainder is unexplained. Present in this sample are 45,000 or so clones, roughly 68% of which were seen just once. The ten largest clones capture roughly 61% of the sample. Sequencing was carried out using peripheral blood. Source of these receptors: a man aged 80 or over with acute or convalescent COVID-19.

The J gene is TRBJ2-3, the V gene TRBV18; the D is unclear. Per germline, CDR1 KGHSH and CDR2 LQKENI. CDR3 length: 12 amino acids. Trimming left V 3 bases short and J 2 bases short, with 3 bases between. The CDR3 here is CASSPNTDTQYF. The CDR3 DNA follows: TGTGCCAGCTCACCCAACACAGATACGCAGTATTTT.

The chain couples TRBV7-8 to TRBJ2-7; D may be TRBD2 (6 bases). The CDR3 is 13 amino acids. The germline V gene encodes CDR1 SGHVS and CDR2 FQNEAQ. Trimming stripped 3 bases from V and 4 bases from J, with 10 bases between. For the CDR3, the DNA is TGTGCCAGCAGCTTGACTAGTGGTTACGAGCAGTACTTC. Protein product: CASSLTSGYEQYF.

This clone was detected once. The rearrangement uses TRBV28 and TRBJ1-2; possibly TRBD1 for D (5 bases). This CDR3 is built from 19 residues. Germline CDR1 is MDHEN and CDR2 is SYDVKM. Trimming pared 1 base from V and 0 bases from J, leaving 21 bases between. CDR3 bases: TGTGCCAGCAGTTTATTCGATGGGGTCCCAGGCAGGGCTAACTATGGCTACACCTTC. Residues: CASSLFDGVPGRANYGYTF.

This sequence joins TRBV27 and TRBJ1-1, with 11 bases aligning to TRBD1. This CDR3 has 17 residues. Germline V gene sequence: CDR1 MNHEY, CDR2 SMNVEV (reference sequence). V lost 5 bases, J lost 0 bases, and 8 bases stayed unmatched. This CDR3 is CASSPRTGGFLNTEAFF. The CDR3 DNA sequence: TGTGCCAGCAGTCCCCGGACAGGGGGCTTTTTGAACACTGAAGCTTTCTTT.

This clone showed up just once. The chain is built from TRBV7-2 and TRBJ2-1; D possibly corresponds to TRBD2 (5 bases). In germline, CDR1 is SGHTA, CDR2 FQGNSA. The CDR3 is made up of 15 amino acids. The V end lost 3 bases, the J end lost 5 bases, and 14 bases lay between the germline ends. Here the CDR3 reads CASSFARAENNEQFF. CDR3 sequence (DNA): TGTGCCAGCAGCTTTGCTAGAGCGGAAAACAATGAGCAGTTCTTC.

This clone was seen only a few times. J is TRBJ2-7 and V is TRBV9; TRBD2 is a possible D gene (6 bases). The CDR3 totals 15 residues. The V gene's germline CDR1 is SGDLS and CDR2 YYNGEE. V lost 4 bases and J 2 bases, leaving 16 bases between the germline ends. The DNA of the CDR3 is TGTGCCAGCAGCCCCCTACCGGAGGGAGCCTACGAGCAGTACTTC. It codes for CASSPLPEGAYEQYF.

The chain links TRBV28 to TRBJ2-7; 14 nucleotides line up with TRBD2. CDR1 MDHEN and CDR2 SYDVKM come from the germline V gene. Trimming cost V 6 bases and J 0 bases; bases outside gene matches: 4. CDR3 length: 16 residues. CDR3 in DNA: TGTGCCAGCAGGCGACTAGCGGGAGGGCTCTCCTACGAGCAGTACTTC. Residues: CASRRLAGGLSYEQYF.

The V call is TRBV1, the J call TRBJ1-1; the D segment call TRBD1 is taken from the table without a DNA check. TRBV1 is classified as a pseudogene. This CDR3 has 14 amino acids. CDR3 loop: CTSSQNGPGQGAFF. The CDR3 DNA reads as TGCACCAGCAGCCAAAATGGTCCGGGACAGGGCGCTTTCTTT.

The count of this clone is one. The chain has TRBV6-5 and TRBJ1-4; TRBD1 matches 7 bases. After removal of 0 bases from V and 10 bases from J, the junction contained 2 bases not matched to a gene. From germline, CDR1 is MNHEY and CDR2 SVGAGI. The CDR3 loop spans 13 amino acids. DNA of the CDR3: TGTGCCAGCAGTTACTCGCAGGGGGGAAAACTGTTTTTT. The encoded protein is CASSYSQGGKLFF.